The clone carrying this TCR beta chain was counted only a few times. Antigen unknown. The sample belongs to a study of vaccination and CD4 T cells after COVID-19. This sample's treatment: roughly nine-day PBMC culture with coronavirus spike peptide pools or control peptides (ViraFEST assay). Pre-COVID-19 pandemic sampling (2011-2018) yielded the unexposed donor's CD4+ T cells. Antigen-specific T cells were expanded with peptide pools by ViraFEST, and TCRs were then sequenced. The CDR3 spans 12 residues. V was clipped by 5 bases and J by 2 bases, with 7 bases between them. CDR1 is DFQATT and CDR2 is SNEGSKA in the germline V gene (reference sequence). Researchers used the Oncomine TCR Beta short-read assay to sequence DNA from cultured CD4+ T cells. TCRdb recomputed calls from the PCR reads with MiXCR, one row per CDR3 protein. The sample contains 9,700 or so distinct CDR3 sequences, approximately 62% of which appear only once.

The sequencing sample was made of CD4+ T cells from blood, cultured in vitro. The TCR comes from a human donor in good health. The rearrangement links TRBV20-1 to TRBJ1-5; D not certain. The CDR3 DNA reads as TGCAGTGCTTCCGAGGGCAATCAGCCCCAGCATTTT. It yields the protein CSASEGNQPQHF.